The present T cell receptor beta chain was sequenced within a study of immune evolution from preneoplasia to lung adenocarcinoma. Histologic diagnosis was independently verified by two lung pathologists. V gave up 4 bases and J gave up 2 bases, with 11 bases separating them. The germline CDR1 and CDR2 sequences are SGHTA and FQGTGA. This CDR3 comprises 15 residues. Overall study results and limits: Later-stage lesions seemingly showed higher T cell density and diversity than normal lung.

Assay used: immunoSEQ multiplex PCR; TCRdb lists only in-frame clones, some missing. In the table there are around 7,000 clones, roughly 80% of which are singletons. Worth noting for this clone: Its antigen is undetermined.

The gene calls are TRBV7-3 and TRBJ2-2; D is unclear. The clonotype was recovered from a person aged 60-79 years with lung adenocarcinoma. The sample consisted of FFPE adjacent normal lung tissue. The CDR3 DNA is TGTGCCAGCAGCTCCCCGGACGGAAACACCGGGGAGCTGTTTTTT. Translating it yields CASSSPDGNTGELFF.